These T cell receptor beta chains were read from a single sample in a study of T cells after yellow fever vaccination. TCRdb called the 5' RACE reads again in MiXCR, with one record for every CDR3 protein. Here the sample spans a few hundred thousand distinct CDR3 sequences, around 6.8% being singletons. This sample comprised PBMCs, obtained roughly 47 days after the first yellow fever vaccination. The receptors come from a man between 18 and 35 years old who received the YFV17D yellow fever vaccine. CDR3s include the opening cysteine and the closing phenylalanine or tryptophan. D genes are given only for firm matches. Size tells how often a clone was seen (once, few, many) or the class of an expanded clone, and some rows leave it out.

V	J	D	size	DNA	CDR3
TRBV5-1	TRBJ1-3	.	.	TGCGCCAGCAGCTTCCCGGCCGGGACAAACTCTGGAAACACCATATATTTT	CASSFPAGTNSGNTIYF
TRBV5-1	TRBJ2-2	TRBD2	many	TGCGCCAGCAGCCGCCCTAGCGGGGGGGCCATCGGGGAGCTGTTTTTT	CASSRPSGGAIGELFF
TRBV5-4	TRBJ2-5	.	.	TGTGCCAGCAACCGCGGGCGAGGGGAAGAGACCCAGTACTTC	CASNRGRGEETQYF
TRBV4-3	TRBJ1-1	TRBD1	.	TGCGCCAGCAGCCAAGGGGTGTCCGGGACAGGGTTTTCAGTAGCTTTCTTT	CASSQGVSGTGFSVAFF
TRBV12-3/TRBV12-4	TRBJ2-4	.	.	TGTGCCAGCAGTCTCCGGGCCGCAGGGGTAGGCATTCAGTACTTC	CASSLRAAGVGIQYF
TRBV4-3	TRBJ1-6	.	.	TGCGCCAGCAGCCAATCGGCGGGGGTAGCTTCACCCCTCCACTTT	CASSQSAGVASPLHF
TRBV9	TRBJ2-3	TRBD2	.	TGTGCCAGCAGCGGGGGTTCGGGGGGGCCAGCAGATACGCAGTATTTT	CASSGGSGGPADTQYF
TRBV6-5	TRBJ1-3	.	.	TGTGCCAGCAGTTACCAGGGGCCCGTTTTCGCTGGAAACACCATATATTTT	CASSYQGPVFAGNTIYF
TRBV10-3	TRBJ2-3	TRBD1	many	TGTGCCATCCGCCCCGGGACAGGGGGTAGCACAGATACGCAGTATTTT	CAIRPGTGGSTDTQYF
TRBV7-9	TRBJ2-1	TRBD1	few	TGTGCCAGCAGCTTCCGGGACAGGGACCTTGAGCAGTTCTTC	CASSFRDRDLEQFF
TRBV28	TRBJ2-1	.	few	TGTGCCAGCAGTTTCAGGGGCGGGGTCTCGGAGTTCTTC	CASSFRGGVSEFF
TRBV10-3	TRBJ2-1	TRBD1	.	TGTGCCATCACCCCCCGACTCCCACAGGGGCACAATGAGCAGTTCTTC	CAITPRLPQGHNEQFF
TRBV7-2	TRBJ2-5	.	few	TGTGCCAGCACCAACCCGGTAACGAAAGAGACCCAGTACTTC	CASTNPVTKETQYF
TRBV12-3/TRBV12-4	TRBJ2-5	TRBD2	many	TGCGCCAGCAGCTTGGGACTAGCGGAAGAGACCCAGTACTTC	CASSLGLAEETQYF
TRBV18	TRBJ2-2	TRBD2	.	TGTGCCAGCTCACCTAACCTAGCGGCGATGAACACCGGGGAGCTGTTTTTT	CASSPNLAAMNTGELFF
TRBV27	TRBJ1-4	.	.	TGTGCCAGCAGCTCTTTGGGCGCGATTAATGAAAAACTGTTTTTT	CASSSLGAINEKLFF
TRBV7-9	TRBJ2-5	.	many	TGTGCCAGCAGCTACGCCGGGCCCCCGGTGAGCGAGACCCAGTACTTC	CASSYAGPPVSETQYF
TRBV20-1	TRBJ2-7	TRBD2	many	TGCAGTGCTTCGACTAGCGGGGGGGCCGGTTTTAACGAGCAGTACTTC	CSASTSGGAGFNEQYF
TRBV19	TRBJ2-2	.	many	TGTGCCAGTACCATACAAGGGTACACCGGGGAGCTGTTTTTT	CASTIQGYTGELFF
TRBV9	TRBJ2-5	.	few	TGTGCCAGCAGCGTAGTGGAAGCGGGGACCCAGTACTTC	CASSVVEAGTQYF
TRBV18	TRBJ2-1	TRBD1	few	TGTGCCAGCTCACCGACAGGGTTCAATGAGCAGTTCTTC	CASSPTGFNEQFF
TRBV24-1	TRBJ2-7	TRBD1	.	TGTGCCACCAGTGATTTACGGACAGGTCCACCACCCTACGAGCAGTACTTC	CATSDLRTGPPPYEQYF
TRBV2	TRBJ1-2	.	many	TGTGCCAGCGGGGCACGTAGCTATGGCTACACCTTC	CASGARSYGYTF
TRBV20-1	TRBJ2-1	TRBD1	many	TGCAGTGCGGAACAGGGGGAAAACCAACATGAGCAGTTCTTC	CSAEQGENQHEQFF
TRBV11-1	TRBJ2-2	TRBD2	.	TGTGCCAGCAGCCCATCTCTAGCGGGGGGGAACACCGGGGAGCTGTTTTTT	CASSPSLAGGNTGELFF
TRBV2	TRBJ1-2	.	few	TGTGCCAGTACTCAACAGGGCCCTAGCTATGGCTACACCTTC	CASTQQGPSYGYTF
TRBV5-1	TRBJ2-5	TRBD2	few	TGCGCCAGCAGCCTAGACTGGACTAGTACCCAAGAGACCCAGTACTTC	CASSLDWTSTQETQYF
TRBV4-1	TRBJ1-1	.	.	TGCGCCAGCAGCCATCAGATGTTGAACACTGAAGCTTTCTTT	CASSHQMLNTEAFF
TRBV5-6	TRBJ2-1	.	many	TGTGCCAGCAGCCCTCGGCTAAGCTCCTACAATGAGCAGTTCTTC	CASSPRLSSYNEQFF
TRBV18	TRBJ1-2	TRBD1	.	TGTGCCAGCTCGCCTCGGACAGGGGCGAATGGCTACACCTTC	CASSPRTGANGYTF
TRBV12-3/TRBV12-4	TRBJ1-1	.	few	TGTGCCAGCAGTTTAGCGCAGGGCGGGCGGACTGAAGCTTTCTTT	CASSLAQGGRTEAFF
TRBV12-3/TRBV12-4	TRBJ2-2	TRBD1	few	TGTGCCAGCAGTTTCAGGGGGCATACCGGGGAGCTGTTTTTT	CASSFRGHTGELFF
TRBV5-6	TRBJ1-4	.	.	TGTGCCAGCAGCTTTGTGGCCTCGGGGGAGGAAAAACTGTTTTTT	CASSFVASGEEKLFF
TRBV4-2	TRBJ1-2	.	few	TGTGCCAGCAGCCAAGAGCGGGAAATCGGGGCGGGCTACACCTTC	CASSQEREIGAGYTF
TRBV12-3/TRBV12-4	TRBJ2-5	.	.	TGTGCCAGCAGCCGGGGGAAGACCCAGTACTTC	CASSRGKTQYF
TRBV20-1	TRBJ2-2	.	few	TGCAGTGCTAAAAGTGGGGGGGCGGCTGCCGGGGAGCTGTTTTTT	CSAKSGGAAAGELFF
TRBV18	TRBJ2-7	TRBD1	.	TGTGCCAGCTCACTAAGGACAACAGAGACAGGGGTCTACGAGCAGTACTTC	CASSLRTTETGVYEQYF
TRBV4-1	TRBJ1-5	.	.	TGCGCCAGCAGCCAAGGTCCCCCTATCGCCTACAATCAGCCCCAGCATTTT	CASSQGPPIAYNQPQHF
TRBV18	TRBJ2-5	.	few	TGTGCCAGCTCACGGCGTCCCCCACTAGTCCAAGAGACCCAGTACTTC	CASSRRPPLVQETQYF
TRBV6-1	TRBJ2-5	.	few	TGTGCCAGCCCCCCCAGGCGGGGAGGGGGGACCCAGTACTTC	CASPPRRGGGTQYF
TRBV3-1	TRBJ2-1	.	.	TGTGCCGGCAGCGGAGCCGGGGGTCCCAAATGGCATGAGCAGTTCTTC	CAGSGAGGPKWHEQFF
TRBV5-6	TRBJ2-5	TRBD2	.	TGTGCCAGCAGCCTGGGGCTAGCGGAGCTTCTTCAAGAGACCCAGTACTTC	CASSLGLAELLQETQYF
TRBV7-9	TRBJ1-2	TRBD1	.	TGTGCCAGCAGGAGGGACAGGGGAGAATATGGCTACACCTTC	CASRRDRGEYGYTF
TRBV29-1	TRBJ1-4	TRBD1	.	TGCAGCGTTGCCAGAAGGACAGGGGGAAACGAAAAACTGTTTTTT	CSVARRTGGNEKLFF